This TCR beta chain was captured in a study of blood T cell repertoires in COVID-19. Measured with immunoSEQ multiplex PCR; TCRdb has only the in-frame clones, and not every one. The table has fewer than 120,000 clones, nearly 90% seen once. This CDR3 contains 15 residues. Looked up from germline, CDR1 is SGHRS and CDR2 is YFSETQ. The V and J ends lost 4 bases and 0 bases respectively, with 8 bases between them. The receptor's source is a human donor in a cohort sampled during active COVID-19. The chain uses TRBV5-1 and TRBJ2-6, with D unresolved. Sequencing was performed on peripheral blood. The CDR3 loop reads CASSPGSSGANVLTF. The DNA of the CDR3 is TGCGCCAGCAGCCCGGGTTCCTCTGGGGCCAACGTCCTGACTTTC.